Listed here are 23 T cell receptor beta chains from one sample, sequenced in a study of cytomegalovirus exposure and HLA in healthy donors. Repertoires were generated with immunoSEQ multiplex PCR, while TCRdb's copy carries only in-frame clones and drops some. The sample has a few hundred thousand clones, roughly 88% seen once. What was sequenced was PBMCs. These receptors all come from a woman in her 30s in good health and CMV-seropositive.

CDR3 in DNA: TGTGCCAGCAGCTTCGGGGACAGATACACTGAAGCTTTCTTT. This gives the protein CASSFGDRYTEAFF. The chain is built from TRBV5-8 and TRBJ1-1, with 7 bases lining up with TRBD1. Trimming cost V 2 bases and J 3 bases; bases outside gene matches: 4. The CDR3 is 14 residues long. The germline gives CDR1 SGHTS, CDR2 YDEGEE.

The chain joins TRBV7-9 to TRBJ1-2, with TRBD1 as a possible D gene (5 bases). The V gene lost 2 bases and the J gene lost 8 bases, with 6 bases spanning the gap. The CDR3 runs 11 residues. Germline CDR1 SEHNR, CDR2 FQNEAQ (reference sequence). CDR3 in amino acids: CASSLQGGYTF. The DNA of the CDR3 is TGTGCCAGCAGCTTACAGGGCGGCTACACCTTC.

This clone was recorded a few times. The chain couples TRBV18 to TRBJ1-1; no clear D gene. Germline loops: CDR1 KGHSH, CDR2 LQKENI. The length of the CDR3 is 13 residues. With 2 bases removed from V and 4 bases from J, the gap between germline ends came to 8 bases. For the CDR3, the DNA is TGTGCCAGCTCACCAAGGTCGACCACTGAAGCTTTCTTT. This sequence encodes CASSPRSTTEAFF.

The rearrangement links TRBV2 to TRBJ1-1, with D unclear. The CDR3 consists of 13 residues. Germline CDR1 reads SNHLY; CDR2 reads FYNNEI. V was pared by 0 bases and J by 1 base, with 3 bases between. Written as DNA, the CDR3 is TGTGCCAGCAGTGAAGCCTGGAACACTGAAGCTTTCTTT. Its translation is CASSEAWNTEAFF.

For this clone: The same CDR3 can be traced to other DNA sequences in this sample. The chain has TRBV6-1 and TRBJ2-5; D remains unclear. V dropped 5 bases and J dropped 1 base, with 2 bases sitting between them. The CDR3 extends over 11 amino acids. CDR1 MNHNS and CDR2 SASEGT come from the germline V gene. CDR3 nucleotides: TGTGCCAGCAGTCCCCAAGAGACCCAGTACTTC. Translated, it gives CASSPQETQYF.

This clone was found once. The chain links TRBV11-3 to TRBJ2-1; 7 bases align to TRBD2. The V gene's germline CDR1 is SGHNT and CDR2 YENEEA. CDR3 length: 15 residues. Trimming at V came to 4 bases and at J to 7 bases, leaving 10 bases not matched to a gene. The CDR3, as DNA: TGTGCCAGCAGCTCCATCCAAGGGAGGGGTAATGAGCAGTTCTTC. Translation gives CASSSIQGRGNEQFF. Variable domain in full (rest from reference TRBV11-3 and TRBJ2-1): EAGVVQSPRYKIIEKKQPVAFWCNPISGHNTLYWYLQNLGQGPELLIRYENEEAVDDSQLPKDRFSAERLKGVDSTLKIQPAELGDSAVYLCASSSIQGRGNEQFFGPGTRLTVL.

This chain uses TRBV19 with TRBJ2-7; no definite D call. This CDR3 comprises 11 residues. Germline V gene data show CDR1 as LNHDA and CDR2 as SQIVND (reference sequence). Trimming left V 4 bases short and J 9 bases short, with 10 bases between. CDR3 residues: CASSNTISQYF. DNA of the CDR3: TGTGCCAGTAGTAATACAATTTCGCAGTACTTC.

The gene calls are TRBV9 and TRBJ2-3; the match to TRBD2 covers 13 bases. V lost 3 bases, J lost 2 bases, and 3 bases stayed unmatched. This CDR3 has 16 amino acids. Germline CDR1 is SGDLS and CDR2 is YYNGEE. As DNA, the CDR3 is TGTGCCAGCAGCGAGGGACTAGCGGGGAACACAGATACGCAGTATTTT. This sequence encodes CASSEGLAGNTDTQYF.

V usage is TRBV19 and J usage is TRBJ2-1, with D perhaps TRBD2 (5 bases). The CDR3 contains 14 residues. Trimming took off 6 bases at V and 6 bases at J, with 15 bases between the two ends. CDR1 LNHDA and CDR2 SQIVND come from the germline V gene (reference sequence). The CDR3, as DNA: TGTGCCAGTAGCCCACTAGATTCCGGCAATGAGCAGTTCTTC. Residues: CASSPLDSGNEQFF.

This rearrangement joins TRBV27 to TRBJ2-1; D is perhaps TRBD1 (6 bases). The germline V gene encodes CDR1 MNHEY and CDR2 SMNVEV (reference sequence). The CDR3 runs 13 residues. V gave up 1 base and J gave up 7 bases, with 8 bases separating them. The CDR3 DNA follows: TGTGCCAGCAGTTTATACAGGGATAATGAGCAGTTCTTC. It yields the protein CASSLYRDNEQFF.

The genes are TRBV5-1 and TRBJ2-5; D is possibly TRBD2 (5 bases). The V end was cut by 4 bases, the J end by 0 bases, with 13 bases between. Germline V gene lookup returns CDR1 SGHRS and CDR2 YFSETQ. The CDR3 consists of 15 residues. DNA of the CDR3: TGCGCCAGCAGCCTACTAGGCATTTACCAAGAGACCCAGTACTTC. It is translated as CASSLLGIYQETQYF. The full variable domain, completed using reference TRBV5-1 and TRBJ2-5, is KAGVTQTPRYLIKTRGQQVTLSCSPISGHRSVSWYQQTPGQGLQFLFEYFSETQRNKGNFPGRFSGRQFSNSRSEMNVSTLELGDSALYLCASSLLGIYQETQYFGPGTRLLVL.

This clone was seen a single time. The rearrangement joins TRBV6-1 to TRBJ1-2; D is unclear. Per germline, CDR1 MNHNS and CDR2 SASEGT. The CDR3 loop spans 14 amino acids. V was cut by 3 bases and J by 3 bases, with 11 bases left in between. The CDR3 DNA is TGTGCCAGCAGTGACCAAGGTGGTTACTATGGCTACACCTTC. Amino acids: CASSDQGGYYGYTF.

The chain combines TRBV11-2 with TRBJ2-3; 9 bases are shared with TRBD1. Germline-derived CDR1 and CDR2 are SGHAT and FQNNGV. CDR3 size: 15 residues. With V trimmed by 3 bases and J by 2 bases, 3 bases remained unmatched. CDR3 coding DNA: TGTGCCAGCAGCTTGTGGGACAGGGACACAGATACGCAGTATTTT. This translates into CASSLWDRDTDTQYF.

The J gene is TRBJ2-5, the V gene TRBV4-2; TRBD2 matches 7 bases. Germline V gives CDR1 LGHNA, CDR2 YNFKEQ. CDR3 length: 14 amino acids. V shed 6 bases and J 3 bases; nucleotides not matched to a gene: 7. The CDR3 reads CASSRSGNKETQYF. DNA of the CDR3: TGTGCCAGCAGTAGGAGCGGGAATAAAGAGACCCAGTACTTC.

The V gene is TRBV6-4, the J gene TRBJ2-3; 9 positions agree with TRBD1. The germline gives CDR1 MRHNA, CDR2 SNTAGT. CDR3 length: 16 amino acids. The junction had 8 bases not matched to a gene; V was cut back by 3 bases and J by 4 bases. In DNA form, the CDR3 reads TGTGCCAGCAGTGAGATCGGGGGACAGGGCGCAGATACGCAGTATTTT. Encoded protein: CASSEIGGQGADTQYF.

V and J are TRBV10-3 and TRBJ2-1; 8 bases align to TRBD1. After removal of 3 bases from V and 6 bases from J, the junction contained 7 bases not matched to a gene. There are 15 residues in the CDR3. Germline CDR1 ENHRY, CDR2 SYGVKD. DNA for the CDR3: TGTGCCATCAGTGACACGGACAGGGTAGGCAATGAGCAGTTCTTC. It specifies CAISDTDRVGNEQFF.

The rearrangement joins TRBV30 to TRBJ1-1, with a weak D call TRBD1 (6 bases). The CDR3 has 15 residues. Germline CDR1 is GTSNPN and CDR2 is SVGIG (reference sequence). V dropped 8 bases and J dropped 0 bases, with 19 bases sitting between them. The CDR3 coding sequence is TGTGCCCGGAACCGGCCGGGACAATTGAACACTGAAGCTTTCTTT. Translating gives CARNRPGQLNTEAFF.

The CDR3 protein is CASSSTRQGGVYEQYF. For the CDR3, the DNA is TGCGCCAGCAGCTCCACCCGACAGGGAGGTGTGTACGAGCAGTACTTC. The rearrangement joins TRBV5-1 to TRBJ2-7; TRBD1 might be the D (7 bases). The CDR3 is 16 residues long. Germline assignment: CDR1 SGHRS and CDR2 YFSETQ. Trimming removed 3 bases at V and 4 bases at J, with 20 bases between.

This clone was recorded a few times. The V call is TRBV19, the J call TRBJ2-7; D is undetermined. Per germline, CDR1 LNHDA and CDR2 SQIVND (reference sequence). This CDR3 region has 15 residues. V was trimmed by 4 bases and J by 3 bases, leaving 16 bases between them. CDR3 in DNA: TGTGCCAGTAGTACTCCCCGACGCGGATACTACGAGCAGTACTTC. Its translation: CASSTPRRGYYEQYF.

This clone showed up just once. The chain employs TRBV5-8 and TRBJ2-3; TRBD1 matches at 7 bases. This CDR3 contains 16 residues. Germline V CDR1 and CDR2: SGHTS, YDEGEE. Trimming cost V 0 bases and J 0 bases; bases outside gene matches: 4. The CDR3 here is CASSLGQGTSTDTQYF. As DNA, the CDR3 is TGTGCCAGCAGCTTGGGACAGGGCACTAGCACAGATACGCAGTATTTT.

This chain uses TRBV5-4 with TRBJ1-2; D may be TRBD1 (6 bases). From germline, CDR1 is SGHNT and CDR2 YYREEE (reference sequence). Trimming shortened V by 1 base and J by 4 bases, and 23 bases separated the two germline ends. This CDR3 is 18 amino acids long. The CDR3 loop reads CASSLPRDIGPFRYGYTF. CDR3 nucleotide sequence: TGTGCCAGCAGCTTGCCCCGGGACATTGGGCCTTTCCGCTATGGCTACACCTTC.

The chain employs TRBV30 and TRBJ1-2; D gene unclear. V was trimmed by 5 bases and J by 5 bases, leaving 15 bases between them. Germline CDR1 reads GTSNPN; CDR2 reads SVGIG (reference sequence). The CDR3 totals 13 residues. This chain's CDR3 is CAWANPGPYGYTF. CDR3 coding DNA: TGTGCCTGGGCAAACCCCGGGCCGTATGGCTACACCTTC.

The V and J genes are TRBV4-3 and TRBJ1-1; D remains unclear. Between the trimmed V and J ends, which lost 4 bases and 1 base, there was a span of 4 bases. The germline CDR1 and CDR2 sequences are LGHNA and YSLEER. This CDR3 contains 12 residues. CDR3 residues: CASSLGNTEAFF. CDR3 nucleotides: TGCGCCAGCAGCCTGGGGAACACTGAAGCTTTCTTT.